A selection of T cell receptor beta chains follows, all from one sample in a study of shared clonotypes between healthy human individuals. Assay: immunoSEQ multiplex PCR; the TCRdb copy retains only in-frame clones and omits some. The table has millions of clones, roughly 92% seen once. What was sequenced was naive CD4+ T cells sorted from blood. The receptor set was obtained from a man younger than 35 in good health. Both conserved end residues are part of each CDR3. D genes are given only for firm matches. Size is omitted from some rows. Given values are once, few, many or a class for expanded clones.

>TRBV19|-|TRBJ1-2|once
TGTGCCAGTAGTATACCAGGGACCTTTGTTAATGGCTACACCTTC
CASSIPGTFVNGYTF
>TRBV5-1|TRBD1|TRBJ2-5|-
TGCGCCAGCAGCGTAAGACAGGGATCGGAGACCCAGTACTTC
CASSVRQGSETQYF
>TRBV6-4|TRBD2|TRBJ2-1|-
TGTGCCAGCAAGCGGGAGGTCTCCTACAATGAGCAGTTCTTC
CASKREVSYNEQFF
>TRBV5-1|TRBD2|TRBJ2-2|-
TGCGCCAGCAGCTTGGCGGTTGCGGGAGCGGTCGGGGAGCTGTTTTTT
CASSLAVAGAVGELFF
>TRBV5-6|-|TRBJ1-2|-
TGTGCCAGCAGCTTGATGGAAACCCCGAGTCGCTATGGCTACACCTTC
CASSLMETPSRYGYTF
>TRBV7-2|-|TRBJ1-2|-
TGTGCCAGCACCCACCAGCCCGAATGGGTTGGCTACACCTTC
CASTHQPEWVGYTF
>TRBV27|-|TRBJ2-5|-
TGTGCCAGCAGTTTCGCGGGGGCCCAGACCCAGTACTTC
CASSFAGAQTQYF
>TRBV30|-|TRBJ1-5|few
TGTGCCTGGAGTGTAGATAGGGTTCGGCCCCAGCATTTT
CAWSVDRVRPQHF
>TRBV19|-|TRBJ2-1|-
TGTGCCAGTAGTATTGCCTCTGGGCGGGCCCTACGGGACAATGAGCAGTTCTTC
CASSIASGRALRDNEQFF
>TRBV19|-|TRBJ2-3|once
TGTGCCAGTAGTATAATTCTTTTTGGAGCAGATACGCAGTATTTT
CASSIILFGADTQYF
>TRBV11-2|-|TRBJ2-7|once
TGTGCCAGCAGCTCGTGGCACGAGCAGTACTTC
CASSSWHEQYF
>TRBV30|-|TRBJ2-5|-
TGTGCCTGGAATGGGGTGAGCGTTCAAGAGACCCAGTACTTC
CAWNGVSVQETQYF
>TRBV5-1|-|TRBJ2-1|-
TGCGCCAGCAGCTTGTTCGGCCCCTACAATGAGCAGTTCTTC
CASSLFGPYNEQFF
>TRBV4-1|TRBD2|TRBJ2-1|-
TGCGCCAGCAGCCAGCAACCAACTAGCGGCACCACCAATGAGCAGTTCTTC
CASSQQPTSGTTNEQFF
>TRBV19|TRBD2|TRBJ2-5|-
TGTGCCAGTAGTAACAGACTAGCGGGGGGCCAAGAGACCCAGTACTTC
CASSNRLAGGQETQYF
>TRBV30|-|TRBJ1-1|-
TGTGCCTGGAGTCACAGGGTAGCTGAAGCTTTCTTT
CAWSHRVAEAFF
>TRBV7-2|-|TRBJ2-3|once
TGTGCCAGCAGCTTTAGTATCTATCCGAGCACAGATACGCAGTATTTT
CASSFSIYPSTDTQYF
>TRBV7-9|-|TRBJ1-2|-
TGTGCCAGCAGCCCTCGGGCGTATGGCTACACCTTC
CASSPRAYGYTF
>TRBV6-6|-|TRBJ2-7|-
TGTGCCAGCAGGGCCCTGGGCGGTCAGAACTCCTACGAGCAGTACTTC
CASRALGGQNSYEQYF
>TRBV6-1|-|TRBJ1-1|-
TGTGCCAGCGCCAAGGGAATGAACACTGAAGCTTTCTTT
CASAKGMNTEAFF
>TRBV10-1|-|TRBJ2-3|-
TGCGCCAGCAGGGGGTCCGGGGGTAACGCAGATACGCAGTATTTT
CASRGSGGNADTQYF
>TRBV5-1|-|TRBJ1-2|-
TGCGCCAGCAGCTTGGCCGGTAACTATGGCTACACCTTC
CASSLAGNYGYTF
>TRBV28|-|TRBJ2-3|-
TGTGCCAGCACCACTGACACCCGCACAGATACGCAGTATTTT
CASTTDTRTDTQYF
>TRBV19|-|TRBJ2-5|once
TGTGCCAGTAAGAGGGATGGGGTCCTGGGGGAGACCCAGTACTTC
CASKRDGVLGETQYF
>TRBV10-3|TRBD1|TRBJ2-7|-
TGTGCCATCAGCCATCGGGACAGCTCCTACGAGCAGTACTTC
CAISHRDSSYEQYF
>TRBV7-3|-|TRBJ2-2|-
TGTGCCAGCAGCTCCCCCATGTTGAGGGAGCACACCGGGGAGCTGTTTTTT
CASSSPMLREHTGELFF
>TRBV2|TRBD2|TRBJ2-1|-
TGTGCCAGCAGAGCCTCTAGCGGGGGGGCATTTGAGCAGTTCTTC
CASRASSGGAFEQFF
>TRBV19|TRBD2|TRBJ2-5|-
TGTGCCAGTAGTATTAGGCCGACTAGCGGACTCCAAGAGACCCAGTACTTC
CASSIRPTSGLQETQYF
>TRBV6-6|-|TRBJ2-1|-
TGTGCCAGCAGTTACTCGGGGGGACGCGATGAGCAGTTCTTC
CASSYSGGRDEQFF
>TRBV7-8|TRBD2|TRBJ2-5|-
TGTGCCAGCAGCTTAGACAGCGGGACCGGGACGGGAGAGACCCAGTACTTC
CASSLDSGTGTGETQYF
>TRBV5-1|-|TRBJ2-3|-
TGCGCCAGCAGCCTGACGGGGAGCACAGATACGCAGTATTTT
CASSLTGSTDTQYF
>TRBV6-6|-|TRBJ2-1|once
TGTGCCAGCATGGTTCGGGGCTACAATGAGCAGTTCTTC
CASMVRGYNEQFF
>TRBV5-5|-|TRBJ1-2|-
TGTGCCAGCAGCTTGTGGAGACAGATTAACTATGGCTACACCTTC
CASSLWRQINYGYTF
>TRBV2|TRBD1|TRBJ2-2|-
TGTGCCAGCAGCGCGGAAACAGGGGGCCTCCTCACCGGGGAGCTGTTTTTT
CASSAETGGLLTGELFF
>TRBV6-1|-|TRBJ1-5|-
TGTGCCAGCAGTGAGGCTCCCTGGTATAGCAATCAGCCCCAGCATTTT
CASSEAPWYSNQPQHF
>TRBV29-1|-|TRBJ2-5|-
TGCAGCGTTGATGGTATGGGCAGGGACCCTTTTGGGCAAGAGACCCAGTACTTC
CSVDGMGRDPFGQETQYF
>TRBV6-1|-|TRBJ1-1|few
TGTGCCAGCAGAGGGGGAAGAAACACTGAAGCTTTCTTT
CASRGGRNTEAFF
>TRBV27|TRBD2|TRBJ2-1|-
TGTGCCAGCAGTCCCTCGGCTAGCGGGAGGGCTGAGTCGTTCTTC
CASSPSASGRAESFF
>TRBV7-8|-|TRBJ2-7|few
TGTGCCAGCAGCTTGTATCAGGGTGGCGAGCAGTACTTC
CASSLYQGGEQYF
>TRBV7-3|-|TRBJ1-1|-
TGTGCCAGCAGCCCGCAGGGCCTGAACACTGAAGCTTTCTTT
CASSPQGLNTEAFF
>TRBV7-3|-|TRBJ1-2|-
TGTGCCAGCAGCTCTGATCAGGGACCGGGCTACACCTTC
CASSSDQGPGYTF
>TRBV4-1|-|TRBJ2-3|once
TGCGCCAGCAGCCAGGACCGTGGGACGCAGTATTTT
CASSQDRGTQYF
>TRBV6-5|-|TRBJ2-5|-
TGTGCCAGCAGTTACTCTTCCAGGGGCCAAGAGACCCAGTACTTC
CASSYSSRGQETQYF
>TRBV6-1|TRBD1|TRBJ2-2|-
TGTGCCAGCAGATCCGGGACAGCGAACACCGGGGAGCTGTTTTTT
CASRSGTANTGELFF